The 15 T cell receptor beta chains below all came from one sample that was sequenced in a study of cytomegalovirus exposure and HLA in healthy donors. The PCR ran on 60 Vbeta and 13 Jbeta primers. Sequencing used immunoSEQ multiplex PCR; TCRdb keeps in-frame clones, though not all of them. The sample lists fewer than 150,000 clones; over 75% were seen once. Sequenced sample: PBMCs. The receptors were sampled from a woman aged 18-29 years in good health and CMV-seronegative.

The chain recombines TRBV4-3 with TRBJ2-3, with 11 bases lining up with TRBD2. Germline V gene sequence: CDR1 LGHNA, CDR2 YSLEER. J was trimmed by 4 bases and V by 0 bases; bases with no gene match: 9. The CDR3 loop spans 18 amino acids. CDR3 sequence reads: CASSQDPLAGGPPDTQYF. The CDR3 DNA sequence: TGCGCCAGCAGCCAAGATCCCTTAGCGGGGGGGCCTCCAGATACGCAGTATTTT.

The V gene is TRBV5-4, the J gene TRBJ2-7; 12 bases are a match to TRBD1. The CDR3 runs 15 residues. CDR1 and CDR2 from the germline V gene are SGHNT and YYREEE (reference sequence). J was trimmed by 3 bases and V by 2 bases; bases with no gene match: 3. The CDR3 loop is CASSFGTGGIYEQYV. CDR3 nucleotides: TGTGCCAGCAGCTTCGGGACAGGGGGCATCTACGAGCAGTACGTC.

The rearrangement uses TRBV7-9 and TRBJ2-3, with D perhaps TRBD2 (7 bases). Trimming stripped 4 bases from V and 1 base from J, with 12 bases between. Germline V lookup: CDR1 SEHNR, CDR2 FQNEAQ (reference sequence). The CDR3 totals 15 residues. CDR3 nucleotides: TGTGCCAGCAGCTCAGGGGCGGGGGGCACAGATACGCAGTATTTT. This codes for CASSSGAGGTDTQYF.

The J gene is TRBJ2-5, the V gene TRBV6-6; 7 nucleotides line up with TRBD1. The DNA matches TRBJ2-7 better at its end, which makes the J call doubtful. The CDR3 has 13 amino acids. The germline gives CDR1 MNHNY, CDR2 SVGAGI (reference sequence). The DNA of the CDR3 is TGTGCCAGCAGTCCCGGACAGGATTACGAGCAGTACTTC. This sequence encodes CASSPGQDYEQYF.

The genes are TRBV15 and TRBJ1-5; D may be TRBD1 (5 bases). V lost 1 base, J lost 8 bases, and 12 bases lay in between. The CDR3 covers 14 residues. The germline gives CDR1 LNHNV, CDR2 YYDKDF (reference sequence). CDR3 DNA sequence: TGTGCCACCAGCAGAGGGGGGGATAGCAAGCCCCAGCATTTT. Protein: CATSRGGDSKPQHF.

This chain links TRBV13 with TRBJ1-5, with D possibly TRBD1 on 6 matching bases. The length of the CDR3 is 16 residues. Trimming took 5 bases from V and 2 from J, leaving 16 bases between them. The germline CDR1 and CDR2 sequences are PRHDT and FYEKMQ (reference sequence). CDR3 in DNA: TGTGCCAGCAGCCACATCGGGGGGCCGGGCAATCAGCCCCAGCATTTT. Translation: CASSHIGGPGNQPQHF.

This clone came up a few times. This chain connects TRBV11-2 to TRBJ1-3; D uncertain. Deletions cut 4 bases from V and 0 bases from J, with 10 bases between. The CDR3 consists of 15 residues. From germline, CDR1 is SGHAT and CDR2 FQNNGV. The CDR3 protein is CASSSTVFSGNTIYF. The CDR3, as DNA: TGTGCCAGCAGCTCCACAGTTTTCTCTGGAAACACCATATATTTT.

The chain employs TRBV19 and TRBJ1-2; 7 bases match TRBD1. CDR3 size: 14 residues. Germline V gene data show CDR1 as LNHDA and CDR2 as SQIVND (reference sequence). The junction had 5 bases not matched to a gene; V was cut back by 7 bases and J by 0 bases. CDR3 in amino acids: CASTVTGPNYGYTF. The CDR3, as DNA: TGTGCCAGTACTGTGACAGGGCCTAACTATGGCTACACCTTC.

This clone showed up just once. This chain links TRBV10-2 with TRBJ1-2; the D gene is possibly TRBD1 (5 bases). The germline V and J ends were trimmed by 8 bases and 6 bases, with 16 bases remaining between them. The length of the CDR3 is 13 residues. The germline gives CDR1 WSHSY, CDR2 SAAADI. CDR3 in DNA: TGCGCCAGCTTAGGGGCAGGGCGAGATGGCTACACCTTC. Amino acid sequence: CASLGAGRDGYTF.

The chain has TRBV4-1 and TRBJ1-2; D might be TRBD1 (5 bases). The CDR3 has 14 residues. Germline V gene data show CDR1 as MGHRA and CDR2 as YSYEKL. V shed 4 bases and J shed 6 bases, with 15 bases lying between them. The CDR3 here is CASSPEGWGDGYTF. In DNA, the CDR3 is TGCGCCAGCAGCCCAGAGGGGTGGGGAGATGGCTACACCTTC.

V usage is TRBV10-3 and J usage is TRBJ2-3; D might be TRBD2 (5 bases). This CDR3 has 16 amino acids. Trimming took off 0 bases at V and 1 base at J, with 11 bases between the two ends. The germline CDR1 and CDR2 sequences are ENHRY and SYGVKD. The CDR3 is CAISESTWGGTDTQYF. The CDR3 DNA is TGTGCCATCAGTGAGTCGACGTGGGGAGGCACAGATACGCAGTATTTT.

The chain combines TRBV7-9 with TRBJ2-5, with D perhaps matching TRBD2 (6 bases). Trimming left V 4 bases short and J 1 base short, with 7 bases between. Germline V gene sequence: CDR1 SEHNR, CDR2 FQNEAQ (reference sequence). This CDR3 has 13 amino acids. The CDR3 sequence: CASSSSAQETQYF. The CDR3, as DNA: TGTGCCAGCAGCTCTAGCGCCCAAGAGACCCAGTACTTC.

V gene TRBV29-1 combines with J gene TRBJ2-3; no reliable D call. The CDR3 totals 11 residues. Trimming took 4 bases from V and 6 from J, leaving 8 bases between them. Germline V gene sequence: CDR1 SQVTM, CDR2 ANQGSEA. CDR3 residues: CSVGPPDTQYF. The CDR3 nucleotides are TGCAGCGTTGGTCCCCCGGATACGCAGTATTTT.

This clone was picked up one time. The chain carries TRBV11-2 and TRBJ2-7; D gene uncertain. The length of the CDR3 is 14 residues. CDR1 and CDR2 from the germline V gene are SGHAT and FQNNGV. Deletions cut 4 bases from V and 2 bases from J, with 12 bases between. The DNA of the CDR3 is TGTGCCAGCAGCTCAGGTGTTATTCCCTACGAGCAGTACTTC. Its protein product is CASSSGVIPYEQYF.

This chain links TRBV12-5 with TRBJ1-2, with 7 bases matching TRBD1. This CDR3 contains 14 residues. Losses at the gene ends were 7 bases for V and 4 bases for J; bases not matched to a gene: 9. The germline CDR1 and CDR2 sequences are LGHNT and FRNRAP. The CDR3 region has the DNA TGTGCTAGTGCCCCCACGGGACAGCCCTATGGCTACACCTTC. This encodes CASAPTGQPYGYTF.